These T cell receptor beta chains were read from a single sample in a study of OX40 agonist ivuxolimab in advanced cancers. Method: immunoSEQ multiplex PCR; TCRdb's copy keeps in-frame clones and lacks some. Here the sample spans around 50,000 clones, approximately 88% being singletons. The sample was CD4+ or CD8+ T cells sorted from blood, taken in a trial of the OX40 agonist ivuxolimab. The receptors come from an adult with an advanced solid tumor such as melanoma, head and neck, liver or kidney cancer. CDR3s include the opening cysteine and the closing phenylalanine or tryptophan. Each record gives: V gene, J gene, CDR3 protein.

v_call: TRBV29-1; j_call: TRBJ2-1; cdr3_aa: CSVGRDTENNEQFF
v_call: TRBV15; j_call: TRBJ2-6; cdr3_aa: CATNRGGSGGANVLTF
v_call: TRBV2; j_call: TRBJ2-1; cdr3_aa: CASTPREMGNEQFF
v_call: TRBV29-1; j_call: TRBJ2-1; cdr3_aa: CSVDLSGPYNEQFF
v_call: TRBV7-6; j_call: TRBJ2-2; cdr3_aa: CASSLGGGTANTGELFF
v_call: TRBV29-1; j_call: TRBJ1-2; cdr3_aa: CSVERTNYGYTF
v_call: TRBV6-6; j_call: TRBJ2-3; cdr3_aa: CASSGGGWDTQYF
v_call: TRBV6-6; j_call: TRBJ1-2; cdr3_aa: CASSYDRVSDGYTF
v_call: TRBV7-2; j_call: TRBJ1-5; cdr3_aa: CASSLDSNQPQHF
v_call: TRBV6-6; j_call: TRBJ1-4; cdr3_aa: CASRRTGGAGEKLFF
v_call: TRBV6-5; j_call: TRBJ1-5; cdr3_aa: CASRRGVGQPQHF
v_call: TRBV7-3; j_call: TRBJ2-7; cdr3_aa: CASSLQRDSYEQYF
v_call: TRBV4-3; j_call: TRBJ2-4; cdr3_aa: CASSQDPYLAAKNIQYF
v_call: TRBV29-1; j_call: TRBJ1-1; cdr3_aa: CSVEDLGAGTEAFF
v_call: TRBV11-1; j_call: TRBJ1-1; cdr3_aa: CASSPRRQNTEAFF
v_call: TRBV28; j_call: TRBJ2-7; cdr3_aa: CASSTGGMGYEQYF
v_call: TRBV7-9; j_call: TRBJ2-2; cdr3_aa: CASSPAKSSGTGELFF
v_call: TRBV2; j_call: TRBJ2-7; cdr3_aa: CASSAGTASYEQYF
v_call: TRBV6-1; j_call: TRBJ1-5; cdr3_aa: CASSGGHSNQPQHF
v_call: TRBV6-5; j_call: TRBJ2-3; cdr3_aa: CATTRTSGTSDTQYF
v_call: TRBV6-1; j_call: TRBJ1-2; cdr3_aa: CASSEAIRDRGRGYTF
v_call: TRBV7-6; j_call: TRBJ2-2; cdr3_aa: CASSTVVGELFF